The present T cell receptor beta chain was sequenced within a study of blood T cell repertoires in COVID-19. Study summary: T cells, B-cell-depleted T cells, or PBMCs provided the cDNA or gDNA that served as material.

This CDR3 is built from 13 residues. Trimming left V 6 bases short and J 2 bases short, with 9 bases between. CDR1 and CDR2 from the germline V gene are LNHDA and SQIVND (reference sequence). This clone was recorded once. Method: immunoSEQ multiplex PCR; TCRdb's copy keeps in-frame clones and lacks some. The sample has 200,000 to 300,000 clones; around 88% are singletons. Specimen: peripheral blood. The receptor comes from an elderly man with acute or convalescent COVID-19. The V gene is TRBV19, the J gene TRBJ2-3; maybe TRBD1 (6 bases). Written as DNA, the CDR3 is TGTGCCAGTAGAGGGGGAAACACAGATACGCAGTATTTT. Translated, it gives CASRGGNTDTQYF.